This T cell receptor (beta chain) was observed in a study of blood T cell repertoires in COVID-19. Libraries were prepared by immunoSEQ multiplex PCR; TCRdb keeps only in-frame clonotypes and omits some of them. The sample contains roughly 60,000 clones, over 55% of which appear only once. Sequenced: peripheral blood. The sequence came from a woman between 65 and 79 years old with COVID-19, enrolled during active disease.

This CDR3 is CASSTTSGSYNEQFF. The CDR3 region has the DNA TGTGCCAGCAGCACGACTAGCGGGAGTTACAATGAGCAGTTCTTC. The chain uses TRBV4-2 and TRBJ2-1; 12 bases fit TRBD2. This CDR3 comprises 15 residues. Per germline, CDR1 LGHNA and CDR2 YNFKEQ. J lost 4 bases, V lost 5 bases, and 3 bases had no gene match.